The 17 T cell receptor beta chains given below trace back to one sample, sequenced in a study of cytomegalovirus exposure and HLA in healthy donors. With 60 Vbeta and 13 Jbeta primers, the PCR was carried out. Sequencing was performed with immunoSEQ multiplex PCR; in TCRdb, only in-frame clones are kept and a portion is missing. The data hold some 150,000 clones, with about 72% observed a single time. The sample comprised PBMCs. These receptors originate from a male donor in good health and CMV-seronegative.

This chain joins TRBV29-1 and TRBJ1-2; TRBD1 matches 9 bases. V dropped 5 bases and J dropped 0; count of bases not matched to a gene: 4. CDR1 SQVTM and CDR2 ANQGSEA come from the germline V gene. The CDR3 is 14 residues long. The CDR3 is CSVPRDRANYGYTF. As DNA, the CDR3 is TGCAGCGTTCCCCGGGACAGGGCTAACTATGGCTACACCTTC.

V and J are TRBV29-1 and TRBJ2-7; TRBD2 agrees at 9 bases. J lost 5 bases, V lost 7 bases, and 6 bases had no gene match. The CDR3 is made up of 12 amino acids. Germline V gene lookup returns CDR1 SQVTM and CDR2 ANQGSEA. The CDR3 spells CSGGASGNEQYF. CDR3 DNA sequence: TGCAGCGGGGGGGCTAGCGGGAACGAGCAGTACTTC.

CDR3 in amino acids: CASTRSGVWGEQYF. For the CDR3, the DNA is TGTGCCAGCACCCGTAGCGGCGTTTGGGGCGAGCAGTACTTC. The chain carries TRBV27 and TRBJ2-5, with D possibly TRBD2 on 6 matching bases. The end of the DNA fits TRBJ2-7 better, so the J call may be wrong. Germline loops: CDR1 MNHEY, CDR2 SMNVEV (reference sequence). CDR3 size: 14 residues.

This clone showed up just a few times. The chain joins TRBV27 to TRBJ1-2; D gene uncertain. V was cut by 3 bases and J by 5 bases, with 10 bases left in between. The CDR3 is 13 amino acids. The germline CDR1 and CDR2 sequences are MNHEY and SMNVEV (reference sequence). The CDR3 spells CASSLRFLYGYTF. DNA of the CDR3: TGTGCCAGCAGTTTGAGATTTTTATATGGCTACACCTTC.

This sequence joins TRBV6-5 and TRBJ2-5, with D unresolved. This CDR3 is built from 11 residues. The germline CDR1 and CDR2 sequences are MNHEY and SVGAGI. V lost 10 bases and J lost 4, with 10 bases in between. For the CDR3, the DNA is TGTGCCACCGCAAACGGAGAGACCCAGTACTTC. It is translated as CATANGETQYF.

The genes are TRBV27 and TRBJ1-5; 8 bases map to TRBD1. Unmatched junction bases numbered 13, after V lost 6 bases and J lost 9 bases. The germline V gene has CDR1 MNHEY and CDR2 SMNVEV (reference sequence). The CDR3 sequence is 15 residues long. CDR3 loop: CASRKEQGVDGPQHF. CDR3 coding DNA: TGTGCCAGCAGGAAAGAACAGGGGGTGGACGGGCCCCAGCATTTT.

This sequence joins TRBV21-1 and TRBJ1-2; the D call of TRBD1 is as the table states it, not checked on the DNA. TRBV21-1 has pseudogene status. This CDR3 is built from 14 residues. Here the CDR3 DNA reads TGTGCCAGCAGCAAAGTAAGACAGCCATATGGCTACACCTTC. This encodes CASSKVRQPYGYTF.

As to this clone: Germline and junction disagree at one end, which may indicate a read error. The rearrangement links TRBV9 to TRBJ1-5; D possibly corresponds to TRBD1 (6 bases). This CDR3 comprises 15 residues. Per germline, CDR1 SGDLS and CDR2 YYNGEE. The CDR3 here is CANSVSGANNQPQHF. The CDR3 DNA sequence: TGTGCCAACAGCGTTTCAGGGGCGAACAATCAGCCCCAGCATTTT.

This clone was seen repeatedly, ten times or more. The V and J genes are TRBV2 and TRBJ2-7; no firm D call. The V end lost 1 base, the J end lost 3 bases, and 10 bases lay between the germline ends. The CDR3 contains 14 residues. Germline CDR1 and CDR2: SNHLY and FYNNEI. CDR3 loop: CASSEVLRNYEQYF. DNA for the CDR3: TGTGCCAGCAGTGAAGTGCTCAGAAACTACGAGCAGTACTTC. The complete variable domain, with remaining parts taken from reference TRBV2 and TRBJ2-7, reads EPEVTQTPSHQVTQMGQEVILRCVPISNHLYFYWYRQILGQKVEFLVSFYNNEISEKSEIFDDQFSVERPDGSNFTLKIRSTKLEDSAMYFCASSEVLRNYEQYFGPGTRLTVT.

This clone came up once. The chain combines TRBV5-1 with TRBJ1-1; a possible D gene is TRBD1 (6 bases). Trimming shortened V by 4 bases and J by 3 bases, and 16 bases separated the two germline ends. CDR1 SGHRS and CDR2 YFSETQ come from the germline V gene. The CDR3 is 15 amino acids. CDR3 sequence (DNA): TGCGCCAGCAGCGGAGGGGGGGACTCATACACTGAAGCTTTCTTT. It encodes CASSGGGDSYTEAFF.

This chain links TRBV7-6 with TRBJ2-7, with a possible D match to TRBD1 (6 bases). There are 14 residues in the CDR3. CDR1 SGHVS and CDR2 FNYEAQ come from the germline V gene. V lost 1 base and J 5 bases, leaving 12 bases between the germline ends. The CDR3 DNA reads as TGTGCCAGCAGCTTAGAATCAGGGGCCGACGAGCAGTACTTC. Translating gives CASSLESGADEQYF.

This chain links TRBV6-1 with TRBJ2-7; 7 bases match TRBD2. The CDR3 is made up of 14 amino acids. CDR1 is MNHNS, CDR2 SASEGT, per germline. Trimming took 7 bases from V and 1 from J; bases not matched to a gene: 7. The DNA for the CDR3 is TGTGCCAGCATAGCCGCGGGAGTATCCTACGAGCAGTACTTC. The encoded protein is CASIAAGVSYEQYF.

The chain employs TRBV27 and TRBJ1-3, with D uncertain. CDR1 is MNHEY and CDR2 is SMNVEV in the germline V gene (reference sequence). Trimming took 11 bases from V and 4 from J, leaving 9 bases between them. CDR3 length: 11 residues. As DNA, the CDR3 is TGTGCCGCAGCGGGGGGAAACACCATATATTTT. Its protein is CAAAGGNTIYF.

Written as DNA, the CDR3 is TGTGCCAGCAGCACCAGGCTCGGGAGTTTAGCATATGACGAGCAGTACTTC. It is translated as CASSTRLGSLAYDEQYF. The J gene is TRBJ2-7, the V gene TRBV13; D may be TRBD2 (6 bases). The germline CDR1 and CDR2 sequences are PRHDT and FYEKMQ (reference sequence). The CDR3 totals 17 residues. Trimming pared 5 bases from V and 5 bases from J, leaving 25 bases between. The variable domain in full, completed from reference TRBV13 and TRBJ2-7, reads AAGVIQSPRHLIKEKRETATLKCYPIPRHDTVYWYQQGPGQDPQFLISFYEKMQSDKGSIPDRFSAQQFSDYHSELNMSSLELGDSALYFCASSTRLGSLAYDEQYFGPGTRLTVT.

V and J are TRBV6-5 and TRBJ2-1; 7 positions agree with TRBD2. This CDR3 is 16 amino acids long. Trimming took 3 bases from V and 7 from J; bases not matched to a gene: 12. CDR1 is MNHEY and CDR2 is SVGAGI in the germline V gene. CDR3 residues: CASSYGGTTRRNEQFF. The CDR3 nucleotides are TGTGCCAGCAGTTATGGCGGGACTACTCGGAGGAATGAGCAGTTCTTC.

The CDR3 DNA sequence: TGCGCCAGCAGCCAGCAGGGGGTCGGAAACACCATATATTTT. It codes for CASSQQGVGNTIYF. V and J are TRBV5-1 and TRBJ1-3; 7 bases agree with TRBD1. Germline V CDR1 and CDR2: SGHRS, YFSETQ. Germline trimming cut 4 bases from V and 4 bases from J; bases unmatched to any gene: 5. The CDR3 contains 14 residues.

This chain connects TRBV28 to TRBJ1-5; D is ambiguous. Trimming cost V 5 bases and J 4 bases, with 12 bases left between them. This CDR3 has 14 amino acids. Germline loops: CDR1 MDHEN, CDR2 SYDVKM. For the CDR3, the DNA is TGTGCCAGCAGTCCCGTTCCGGTTAATCAGCCCCAGCATTTT. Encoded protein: CASSPVPVNQPQHF.